The entry below gives a single TCR beta chain sequence along with its context. What it binds is unknown. The sample is drawn from a study of T cell responses to AZD1222 COVID-19 vaccine. Findings of the study overall: Spike regions recognized by vaccine-associated CD4 TCRs spanned the protein, led by 160-218 and 743-854.

Data came from immunoSEQ multiplex PCR; TCRdb stores just in-frame clones and leaves some out. The table lists about 170,000 clones, about 89% of them singletons, with 1.6% in the top ten. V was shortened by 2 bases and J by 9 bases, with 11 bases between the two germline ends. The V gene's germline CDR1 is SGHTA and CDR2 FQGTGA. CDR3 length: 13 amino acids. The genes are TRBV7-3 and TRBJ2-1; no reliable D call. This receptor was taken from an adult in good health. The sample here was peripheral blood, taken on day 0 of AZD1222 vaccination. The DNA for the CDR3 is TGTGCCAGCAGCTTATCACGGGTAGGTGAGCAGTTCTTC. This encodes CASSLSRVGEQFF.